This T cell receptor (beta chain) is drawn from a study of OX40 agonist ivuxolimab in advanced cancers. Study in general: Therapy given before enrollment (anti-PD-1, anti-PD-L1 or anti-CTLA-4) was allowed, and 40% to 45% had some.

As regards this clone: The same CDR3 arises from other DNA sequences in this sample as well.

TCRdb's table, derived via immunoSEQ multiplex PCR, lists solely in-frame clones and lacks some. The sample yields fewer than 25,000 clones, over 65% seen once. The V gene lost 5 bases and the J gene lost 7 bases, with 24 bases spanning the gap. This CDR3 spans 17 amino acids. Germline CDR1 and CDR2: ENHRY and SYGVKD. The sequencing here drew on CD4+ or CD8+ T cells sorted from blood, taken in a trial of the OX40 agonist ivuxolimab. This chain uses TRBV10-3 with TRBJ2-1; D gene unclear. This receptor was obtained from an adult with an advanced solid tumor such as melanoma, head and neck, liver or kidney cancer. The CDR3: CAISPTSSGSKRNEQFF. The CDR3 DNA follows: TGTGCCATCAGTCCGACGTCCTCCGGATCAAAAAGGAATGAGCAGTTCTTC.